The 18 T cell receptor beta chains reported below all come from one sample, sequenced in a study of PD-1 blockade in mismatch repair-deficient tumors. The data were produced by immunoSEQ multiplex PCR, yet TCRdb's version contains in-frame clones alone and is incomplete. The table lists roughly 17,000 clones, around 82% of them singletons. Sample: PBMCs, taken roughly 23 weeks after starting pembrolizumab. The receptor set was obtained from an adult with mismatch repair-deficient cancer.

The rearrangement joins TRBV27 to TRBJ1-2; tentatively, D is TRBD1 (5 bases). The CDR3 consists of 14 residues. Between the trimmed V and J ends, which lost 5 bases and 3 bases, there was a span of 13 bases. Germline V gene data show CDR1 as MNHEY and CDR2 as SMNVEV (reference sequence). The CDR3 bases are TGTGCCAGCAGTGGGGCAGCGAACCACTATGGCTACACCTTC. This gives the protein CASSGAANHYGYTF.

In DNA, the CDR3 is TGTGCCAGCAGCCCCTCACCCGGGAATGAGCAGTTCTTC. This codes for CASSPSPGNEQFF. The V gene is TRBV7-2, the J gene TRBJ2-1; D not certain. V lost 5 bases, J lost 7 bases, and 12 bases lay in between. This CDR3 is 13 amino acids long. Germline CDR1 SGHTA, CDR2 FQGNSA.

This clone was observed a single time. V and J are TRBV30 and TRBJ1-4; no clear D. The V end lost 3 bases, the J end lost 2 bases, and 13 bases lay between the germline ends. The CDR3 is made up of 15 amino acids. Germline CDR1 reads GTSNPN; CDR2 reads SVGIG (reference sequence). CDR3 residues: CAWSFIPTTNEKLFF. The CDR3 DNA reads as TGTGCCTGGAGCTTCATTCCTACCACTAATGAAAAACTGTTTTTT.

CDR3 loop: CASRHRYTEAFF. The CDR3 nucleotides read TGTGCCAGCAGGCACAGGTACACTGAAGCTTTCTTT. V is TRBV28 and J is TRBJ1-1; TRBD1 is a possible D gene (5 bases). V was trimmed by 6 bases and J by 3 bases, leaving 8 bases between them. The CDR3 sequence is 12 residues long. Germline V gives CDR1 MDHEN, CDR2 SYDVKM.

The V gene is TRBV5-4, the J gene TRBJ2-5; TRBD1 matches 10 bases. This CDR3 has 14 residues. Germline V gene lookup returns CDR1 SGHNT and CDR2 YYREEE (reference sequence). With V trimmed by 4 bases and J by 2 bases, 2 bases remained unmatched. The CDR3 loop reads CASSVDRGQETQYF. The DNA of the CDR3 is TGTGCCAGCAGCGTGGACAGGGGGCAAGAGACCCAGTACTTC.

The rearrangement uses TRBV5-4 and TRBJ2-7; 11 positions agree with TRBD1. V gave up 4 bases and J gave up 4 bases; unmatched junction bases: 7. The CDR3 is 15 amino acids. Germline assignment: CDR1 SGHNT and CDR2 YYREEE (reference sequence). The CDR3 spells CASSPGQGAQYEQYF. Here the CDR3 DNA reads TGTGCCAGCAGCCCCGGACAGGGGGCTCAGTACGAGCAGTACTTC. The complete variable domain, with remaining parts taken from reference TRBV5-4 and TRBJ2-7, reads ETGVTQSPTHLIKTRGQQVTLRCSSQSGHNTVSWYQQALGQGPQFIFQYYREEENGRGNFPPRFSGLQFPNYSSELNVNALELDDSALYLCASSPGQGAQYEQYFGPGTRLTVT.

The V and J genes are TRBV30 and TRBJ1-4, with 9 bases aligning to TRBD1. The ends lost 4 bases at V and 4 bases at J; junction bases unmatched: 7. Germline V gene sequence: CDR1 GTSNPN, CDR2 SVGIG (reference sequence). The CDR3 spans 15 residues. CDR3 nucleotide sequence: TGTGCCTGGAATCGTGGGACAGGGATTAATGAAAAACTGTTTTTT. As protein: CAWNRGTGINEKLFF. Full variable domain (rest looked up from reference TRBV30 and TRBJ1-4): SQTIHQWPATLVQPVGSPLSLECTVEGTSNPNLYWYRQAAGRGLQLLFYSVGIGQISSEVPQNLSASRPQDRQFILSSKKLLLSDSGFYLCAWNRGTGINEKLFFGSGTQLSVL.

The V gene is TRBV6-5, the J gene TRBJ2-1, with 7 bases fitting TRBD1. This CDR3 region has 13 residues. V lost 4 bases, J lost 6 bases, and 3 bases stayed unmatched. From germline, CDR1 is MNHEY and CDR2 SVGAGI. The CDR3 DNA reads TGTGCCAGCAGTTCATCAGGGGGCAATGAGCAGTTCTTC. It codes for CASSSSGGNEQFF.

The chain has TRBV20-1 and TRBJ1-1, with a tentative D call TRBD1 (6 bases). CDR3 length: 11 residues. CDR1 and CDR2 (germline): DFQATT, SNEGSKA (reference sequence). DNA of the CDR3: TGCCTCGGGGGGGCCGTAAGGGAAGCTTTCTTT. This gives the protein CLGGAVREAFF.

The rearrangement uses TRBV7-3 and TRBJ1-3; 7 bases match TRBD1. CDR3 size: 14 residues. CDR1 is SGHTA, CDR2 FQGTGA, per germline. Losses at the gene ends were 6 bases for V and 9 bases for J; bases not matched to a gene: 11. As DNA, the CDR3 is TGTGCCAGCAGTCCACAGGGGCCCTCTGCCACCATATATTTT. Translation: CASSPQGPSATIYF.

This clone was recorded a few times. V usage is TRBV5-1 and J usage is TRBJ1-1, with a possible D match to TRBD1 (6 bases). The CDR3 has 15 amino acids. Per germline, CDR1 SGHRS and CDR2 YFSETQ. Between the trimmed V and J ends, which lost 0 bases and 0 bases, there was a span of 9 bases. As DNA, the CDR3 is TGCGCCAGCAGCTTGGACGGACAGTTGAACACTGAAGCTTTCTTT. It specifies CASSLDGQLNTEAFF.

This rearrangement joins TRBV2 to TRBJ1-1; TRBD1 matches at 7 bases. The CDR3 has 15 amino acids. V shed 5 bases and J 3 bases; nucleotides not matched to a gene: 9. From germline, CDR1 is SNHLY and CDR2 FYNNEI. The CDR3 nucleotides read TGTGCCAGCAGTTCATACAGGGGTCCTTACACTGAAGCTTTCTTT. Its protein is CASSSYRGPYTEAFF. Full variable domain (outside the CDR3, taken from reference TRBV2 and TRBJ1-1): EPEVTQTPSHQVTQMGQEVILRCVPISNHLYFYWYRQILGQKVEFLVSFYNNEISEKSEIFDDQFSVERPDGSNFTLKIRSTKLEDSAMYFCASSSYRGPYTEAFFGQGTRLTVV.

This chain joins TRBV5-4 and TRBJ2-5, with TRBD1 matching 9 bases. V shed 4 bases and J 5 bases; nucleotides not matched to a gene: 18. The CDR3 is 18 residues long. The germline gives CDR1 SGHNT, CDR2 YYREEE (reference sequence). The CDR3 DNA follows: TGTGCCAGCAGCGACGCTCCGGGACAGGGTTTAAAGGGGGAGACCCAGTACTTC. It translates to CASSDAPGQGLKGETQYF.

This chain connects TRBV14 to TRBJ1-3, with a possible D match to TRBD1 (6 bases). Trimming cost V 6 bases and J 0 bases, with 15 bases left between them. The CDR3 totals 16 residues. Germline-derived CDR1 and CDR2 are SGHDN and FVKESK. Here the CDR3 reads CASSHERGFSGNTIYF. CDR3 bases: TGTGCCAGCAGTCACGAGAGGGGGTTCTCTGGAAACACCATATATTTT.

The chain carries TRBV30 and TRBJ2-7, with D possibly TRBD1 on 5 matching bases. CDR1 GTSNPN and CDR2 SVGIG come from the germline V gene (reference sequence). The CDR3 spans 12 residues. The germline V and J ends were trimmed by 5 bases and 3 bases, with 11 bases remaining between them. In DNA, the CDR3 is TGTGCCTGGGGATATCAGGGCTACGAGCAGTACTTC. Residues: CAWGYQGYEQYF.

The chain recombines TRBV29-1 with TRBJ2-3; 8 nucleotides align to TRBD1. The junction had 9 bases not matched to a gene; V was cut back by 6 bases and J by 4 bases. The CDR3 is 14 residues long. From germline, CDR1 is SQVTM and CDR2 ANQGSEA. CDR3: CSVSGTGRADTQYF. The CDR3 region has the DNA TGCAGCGTGTCCGGGACAGGTCGGGCAGATACGCAGTATTTT.

This clone was seen just once. This chain uses TRBV30 with TRBJ2-2; 10 nucleotides line up with TRBD2. After removal of 7 bases from V and 3 bases from J, the junction contained 11 bases not matched to a gene. Germline CDR1 and CDR2: GTSNPN and SVGIG (reference sequence). CDR3 length: 16 amino acids. CDR3 sequence reads: CALIRAGGPYTGELFF. The DNA for the CDR3 is TGTGCCTTAATACGAGCGGGAGGGCCGTACACCGGGGAGCTGTTTTTT.

This clone was observed once. The chain couples TRBV28 to TRBJ2-7; 12 nucleotides agree with TRBD1. With 5 bases clipped from V and 6 bases from J, the junction kept 17 bases outside the gene matches. The CDR3 is made up of 18 amino acids. Germline V CDR1 and CDR2: MDHEN, SYDVKM. CDR3 amino acids: CASSPGTGGLTGGLEQYF. The CDR3 DNA reads as TGTGCCAGCAGTCCCGGGACAGGGGGCCTTACGGGTGGCCTCGAGCAGTACTTC.